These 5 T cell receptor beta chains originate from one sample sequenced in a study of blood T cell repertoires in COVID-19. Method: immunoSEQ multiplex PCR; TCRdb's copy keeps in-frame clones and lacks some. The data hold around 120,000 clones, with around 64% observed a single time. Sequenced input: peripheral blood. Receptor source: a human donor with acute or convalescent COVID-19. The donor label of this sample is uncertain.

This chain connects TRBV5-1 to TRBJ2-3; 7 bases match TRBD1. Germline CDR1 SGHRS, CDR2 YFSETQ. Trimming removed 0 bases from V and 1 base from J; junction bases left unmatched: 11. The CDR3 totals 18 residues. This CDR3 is CASSLAYMLDRGTDTQYF. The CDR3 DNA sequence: TGCGCCAGCAGCTTGGCCTACATGTTAGACAGGGGCACAGATACGCAGTATTTT.

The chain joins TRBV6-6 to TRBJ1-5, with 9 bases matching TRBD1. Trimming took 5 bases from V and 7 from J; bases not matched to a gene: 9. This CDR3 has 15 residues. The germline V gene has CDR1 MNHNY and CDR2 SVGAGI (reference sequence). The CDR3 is CASSPGTGKLQPQHF. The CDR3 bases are TGTGCCAGCAGTCCCGGGACAGGGAAATTACAGCCCCAGCATTTT.

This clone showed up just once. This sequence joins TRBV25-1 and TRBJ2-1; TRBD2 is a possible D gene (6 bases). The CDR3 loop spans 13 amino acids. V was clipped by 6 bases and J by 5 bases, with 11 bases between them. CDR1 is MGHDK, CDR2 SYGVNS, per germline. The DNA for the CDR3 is TGTGCCAGCAGGTGGGGGGAAAACAATGAGCAGTTCTTC. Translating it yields CASRWGENNEQFF.

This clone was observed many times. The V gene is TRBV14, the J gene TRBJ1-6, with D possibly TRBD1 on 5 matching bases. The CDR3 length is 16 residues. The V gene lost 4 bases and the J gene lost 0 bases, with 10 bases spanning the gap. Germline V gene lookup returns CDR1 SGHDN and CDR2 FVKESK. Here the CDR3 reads CASSPRASSYNSPLHF. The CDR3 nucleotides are TGTGCCAGCAGCCCCAGGGCAAGCTCCTATAATTCACCCCTCCACTTT.

The CDR3 bases are TGTGCCAGCAGAATGACAGGGGGCAGAGATGAGCAGTTCTTC. Residues: CASRMTGGRDEQFF. The chain joins TRBV6-5 to TRBJ2-1; 10 bases align to TRBD1. V lost 6 bases and J lost 8; bases outside the gene matches: 7. Germline V gene data show CDR1 as MNHEY and CDR2 as SVGAGI. This CDR3 has 14 residues.